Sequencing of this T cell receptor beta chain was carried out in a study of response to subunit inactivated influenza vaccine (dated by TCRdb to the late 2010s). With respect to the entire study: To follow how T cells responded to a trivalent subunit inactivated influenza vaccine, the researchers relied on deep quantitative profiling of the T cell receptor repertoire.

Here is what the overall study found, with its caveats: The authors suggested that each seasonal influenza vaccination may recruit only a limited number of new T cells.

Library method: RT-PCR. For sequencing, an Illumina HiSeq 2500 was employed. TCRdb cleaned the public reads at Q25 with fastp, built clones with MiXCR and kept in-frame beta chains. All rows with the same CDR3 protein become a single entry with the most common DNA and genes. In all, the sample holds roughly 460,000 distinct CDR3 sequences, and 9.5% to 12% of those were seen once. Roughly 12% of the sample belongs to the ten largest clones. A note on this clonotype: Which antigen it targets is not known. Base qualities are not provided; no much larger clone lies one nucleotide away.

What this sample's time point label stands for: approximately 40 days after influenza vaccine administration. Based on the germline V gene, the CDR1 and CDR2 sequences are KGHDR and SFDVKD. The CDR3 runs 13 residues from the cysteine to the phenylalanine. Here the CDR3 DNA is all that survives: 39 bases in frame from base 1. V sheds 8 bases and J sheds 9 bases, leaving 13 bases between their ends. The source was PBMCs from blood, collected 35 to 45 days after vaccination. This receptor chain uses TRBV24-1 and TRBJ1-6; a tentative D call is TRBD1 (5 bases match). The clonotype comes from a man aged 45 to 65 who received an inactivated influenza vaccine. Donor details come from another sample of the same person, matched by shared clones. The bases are TGTGCCACCAACGAGGGGAGCGGTTCACCCCTCCACTTT. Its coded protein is CATNEGSGSPLHF.